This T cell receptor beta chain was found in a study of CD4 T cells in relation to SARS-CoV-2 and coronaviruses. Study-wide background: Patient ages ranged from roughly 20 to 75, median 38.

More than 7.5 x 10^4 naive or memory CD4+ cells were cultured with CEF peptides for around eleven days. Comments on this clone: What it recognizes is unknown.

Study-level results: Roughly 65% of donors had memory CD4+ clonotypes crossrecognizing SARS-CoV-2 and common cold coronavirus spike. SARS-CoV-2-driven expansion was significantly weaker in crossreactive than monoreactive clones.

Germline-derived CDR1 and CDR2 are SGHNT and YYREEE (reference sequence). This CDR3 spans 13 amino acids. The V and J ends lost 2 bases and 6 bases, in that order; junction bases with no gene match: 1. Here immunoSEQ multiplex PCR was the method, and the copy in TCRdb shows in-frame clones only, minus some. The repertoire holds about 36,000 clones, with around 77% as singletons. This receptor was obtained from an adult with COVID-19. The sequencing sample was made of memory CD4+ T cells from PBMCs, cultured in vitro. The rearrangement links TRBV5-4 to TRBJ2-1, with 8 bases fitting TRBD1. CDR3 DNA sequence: TGTGCCAGCAGCTTCCAGGGGGCCAATGAGCAGTTCTTC. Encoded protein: CASSFQGANEQFF.